Described below is a single T cell receptor beta chain sequence and its context. This entry comes from a study of T cell changes during pregnancy in multiple sclerosis. The trim removed 4 bases at V and 2 bases at J, leaving 6 bases unmatched. Germline values: CDR1 MGHDK, CDR2 SYGVNS. This CDR3 region has 15 residues. Libraries were prepared by immunoSEQ multiplex PCR; TCRdb keeps only in-frame clonotypes and omits some of them. Of approximately 50,000 clones in the sample, 92% were seen once. The sequence came from a female donor with multiple sclerosis, enrolled in a pregnancy study. This chain joins TRBV25-1 and TRBJ2-3; 7 bases fit TRBD1. Sample: CD4+ T cells from peripheral blood mononuclear cells, taken after pregnancy. The DNA of the CDR3 is TGTGCCAGCAGTGCAGGGGGAAGGATCACAGATACGCAGTATTTT. Protein product: CASSAGGRITDTQYF.